What follows are 22 T cell receptor beta chains derived from one specimen sequenced in a study of blood T cells in healthy people across ages. Sample-barcoded 5' priming and a J-beta primer mix drove a second PCR of roughly 6 to 12 cycles. TCRdb re-called the 5' RACE reads through MiXCR, storing one row per CDR3 protein. The table records 730,000 or so distinct CDR3 sequences, roughly two fifths of them present only once. The sequenced sample was blood. The receptor source for this set is an elderly man in good health.

In regard to this clonotype: Germline and junction disagree at one end, which may indicate a read error. This chain links TRBV29-1 with TRBJ1-1, with 7 bases lining up with TRBD1. CDR1 and CDR2 (germline): SQVTM, ANQGSEA. The CDR3 sequence is 16 residues long. CDR3: CSVEKGAGGGDTEAFF. The CDR3 DNA sequence: TGTAGCGTTGAAAAGGGGGCAGGGGGAGGGGACACTGAAGCTTTCTTT.

This clonotype was picked up one time. The rearrangement joins TRBV4-3 to TRBJ2-1; TRBD2 matches at 10 bases. The J call is doubtful: the DNA matches TRBJ2-7 better. This CDR3 contains 17 residues. Germline CDR1 and CDR2: LGHNA and YSLEER. The CDR3 DNA is TGCGCCAGCAGCCCCCGGACTAGCGGAGGGTCCTACAATGAGCAGTACTTC. Its translation is CASSPRTSGGSYNEQYF.

Details on this clonotype: This may stem from a read error, because a much larger clone lies one nucleotide away. DNA of the CDR3: TGCAGCGTTGACCGGCCGGGAAATGGCTACACCTTC. The encoded protein is CSVDRPGNGYTF. The V and J genes are TRBV29-1 and TRBJ1-2; no firm D call. CDR1 and CDR2 (germline): SQVTM, ANQGSEA. The CDR3 is 12 amino acids. The V and J ends lost 3 bases and 6 bases respectively, with 11 bases between them.

This clonotype showed up just a few times. The chain recombines TRBV11-2 with TRBJ2-1; no clear D. Trimming stripped 8 bases from V and 10 bases from J, with 15 bases between. The germline V gene has CDR1 SGHAT and CDR2 FQNNGV. CDR3 length: 12 residues. The CDR3 DNA is TGTGCCAGCGCGGCCCTCCAGTTGGAGCAGTTCTTC. It yields the protein CASAALQLEQFF.

The chain has TRBV4-2 and TRBJ2-1, with D uncertain. The CDR3 length is 15 residues. Germline CDR1 reads LGHNA; CDR2 reads YNFKEQ. Trimming pared 1 base from V and 5 bases from J, leaving 12 bases between. Here the CDR3 DNA reads TGTGCCAGCAGCCAAGTAGGCAGCAAAAACAATGAGCAGTTCTTC. As protein: CASSQVGSKNNEQFF.

The table lists this clonotype with a few counts. The chain has TRBV12-3 or TRBV12-4 and TRBJ2-4, with 7 bases lining up with TRBD1. This CDR3 has 15 residues. V was pared by 3 bases and J by 1 base, with 3 bases of the junction left unmatched. The CDR3 DNA follows: TGTGCCAGCAGTTTCCACAGGGGCGCCAAAAACATTCAGTACTTC. It is translated as CASSFHRGAKNIQYF.

The chain joins TRBV28 to TRBJ2-5, with TRBD1 as a possible D gene (5 bases). The V and J ends lost 5 bases and 5 bases respectively, with 12 bases between them. The CDR3 is 13 amino acids. CDR1 is MDHEN, CDR2 SYDVKM, per germline. CDR3 sequence (DNA): TGTGCCAGCAGTGTTTATGGGGCGGAGACCCAGTACTTC. As protein: CASSVYGAETQYF.

Details on this clonotype: A much larger clonotype is one base distant, so this may be a read error. J is TRBJ1-2 and V is TRBV4-2, with TRBD1 identical over 7 bases. Germline V CDR1 and CDR2: LGHNA, YNFKEQ. This CDR3 has 13 residues. The CDR3 bases are TGTGCCGGCAGCCCCCAAGGGGGCAGAGGCTACACCTTC. The encoded protein is CAGSPQGGRGYTF.

This clonotype was observed a handful of times. J is TRBJ2-7 and V is TRBV28, with D maybe TRBD1 (5 bases). Trimming cost V 6 bases and J 3 bases, with 15 bases left between them. The CDR3 is 14 residues long. Germline V gives CDR1 MDHEN, CDR2 SYDVKM. The CDR3 nucleotides read TGTGCCAGCAGCGACGAAGGGGTGATCTACGAGCAGTACTTC. Its protein product is CASSDEGVIYEQYF.

J is TRBJ2-3 and V is TRBV20-1, with TRBD2 identical over 9 bases. CDR1 is DFQATT, CDR2 SNEGSKA, per germline (reference sequence). Trimming at V came to 6 bases and at J to 2 bases, leaving 9 bases not matched to a gene. The CDR3 runs 15 residues. CDR3 nucleotides: TGCAGTGCAAGGGCTAGCGGGACTTACACAGATACGCAGTATTTT. Residues: CSARASGTYTDTQYF.

This chain connects TRBV5-1 to TRBJ2-1, with D possibly matching TRBD2 (5 bases). V lost 7 bases to trimming and J lost 12 bases, with 26 bases between them. The CDR3 runs 15 residues. Per the germline V gene, CDR1 is SGHRS and CDR2 is YFSETQ. This CDR3 reads CASAARADKRWGQFF. CDR3 in DNA: TGCGCCAGCGCCGCGCGGGCCGATAAGAGATGGGGGCAGTTCTTC.

The chain has TRBV20-1 and TRBJ1-4; 11 bases align to TRBD1. The junction had 3 bases not matched to a gene; V was cut back by 4 bases and J by 8 bases. Per the germline V gene, CDR1 is DFQATT and CDR2 is SNEGSKA (reference sequence). This CDR3 region has 13 residues. The CDR3 spells CSAKDRGLEKLFF. CDR3 nucleotides: TGCAGTGCTAAGGACAGGGGGCTAGAAAAACTGTTTTTT.

This clonotype was detected only a few times. The chain employs TRBV15 and TRBJ2-1; D is unclear. With 6 bases removed from V and 4 bases from J, the gap between germline ends came to 13 bases. Germline CDR1 LNHNV, CDR2 YYDKDF (reference sequence). This CDR3 spans 14 amino acids. The CDR3 coding sequence is TGTGCCACCAGTCCTTCGCTAGGGTACAATGAGCAGTTCTTC. Translation gives CATSPSLGYNEQFF.

This clonotype was observed a handful of times. V is TRBV28 and J is TRBJ2-7; TRBD1 matches at 10 bases. Germline V gene sequence: CDR1 MDHEN, CDR2 SYDVKM. Unmatched junction bases numbered 8, after V lost 2 bases and J lost 4 bases. The CDR3 runs 16 residues. CDR3 protein: CASSLDRGLTRYEQYF. In nucleotides, the CDR3 is TGTGCCAGCAGTTTAGACAGGGGGCTAACGAGGTACGAGCAGTACTTC.

A single count supports this clonotype. The rearrangement uses TRBV9 and TRBJ2-1; perhaps D is TRBD1 or TRBD2 (6 bases each). Germline CDR1 is SGDLS and CDR2 is YYNGEE. This CDR3 comprises 14 residues. V lost 4 bases, J lost 9 bases, and 17 bases lay in between. In nucleotides, the CDR3 is TGTGCCAGCAGCCCAACGGACGGAGGGGGTGAGCAGTTCTTC. Translated: CASSPTDGGGEQFF. Supplemented by reference TRBV9 and TRBJ2-1, the full variable domain reads DSGVTQTPKHLITATGQRVTLRCSPRSGDLSVYWYQQSLDQGLQFLIQYYNGEERAKGNILERFSAQQFPDLHSELNLSSLELGDSALYFCASSPTDGGGEQFFGPGTRLTVL.

The chain couples TRBV12-3 or TRBV12-4 to TRBJ1-5; the match to TRBD1 covers 8 bases. Trimming cost V 5 bases and J 9 bases; bases outside gene matches: 12. The CDR3 has 15 amino acids. The CDR3 nucleotides are TGTGCCAGCAGTAGGGACAGGAGGGGCTCATCGCCCCAGCATTTT. It yields the protein CASSRDRRGSSPQHF.

This clonotype was detected only a few times. The chain has TRBV6-6 and TRBJ2-3, with 7 bases matching TRBD1. The germline V gene has CDR1 MNHNY and CDR2 SVGAGI (reference sequence). The CDR3 runs to 14 residues. V gave up 8 bases and J gave up 0 bases; unmatched junction bases: 5. CDR3 DNA sequence: TGTGCCAGCCGAAAGGGGGCGAGCACAGATACGCAGTATTTT. This sequence encodes CASRKGASTDTQYF.

The rearrangement joins TRBV6-5 to TRBJ2-3; D not resolved. CDR1 and CDR2 from the germline V gene are MNHEY and SVGAGI. V was pared by 0 bases and J by 0 bases, with 13 bases between. This CDR3 spans 17 amino acids. CDR3 bases: TGTGCCAGCAGTTACTCCTCTAAACAAAGAAGCACAGATACGCAGTATTTT. This encodes CASSYSSKQRSTDTQYF.

This clonotype was counted between two and nine times. This rearrangement joins TRBV6-2 or TRBV6-3 to TRBJ2-7; the match to TRBD1 covers 7 bases. CDR3 length equals 13 residues. Looked up from germline, CDR1 is MNHEY and CDR2 is SVGEGT. V was clipped by 7 bases and J by 4 bases; unmatched bases: 7. The CDR3 sequence is CASTRGQLYEQYF. In DNA form, the CDR3 reads TGTGCCAGCACTAGGGGACAGTTATACGAGCAGTACTTC.

The chain recombines TRBV4-2 with TRBJ2-7, with 9 bases matching TRBD1. This CDR3 contains 17 residues. Per the germline V gene, CDR1 is LGHNA and CDR2 is YNFKEQ. V lost 1 base to trimming and J lost 2 bases; unmatched junction nucleotides: 9. The CDR3 region has the DNA TGTGCCAGCAGCCAAGTGACAGGGGGGATTAAGCCCTACGAGCAGTACTTC. Protein sequence: CASSQVTGGIKPYEQYF.

V usage is TRBV29-1 and J usage is TRBJ2-2; D unresolved. The CDR3 sequence is 13 residues long. Trimming removed 5 bases from V and 2 bases from J, with 9 bases in between. The V gene's germline CDR1 is SQVTM and CDR2 ANQGSEA. Here the CDR3 DNA reads TGCAGCGTTAGGGATTTTAACACCGGGGAGCTGTTTTTT. Its translation is CSVRDFNTGELFF.

The chain carries TRBV4-2 and TRBJ2-1, with 7 nucleotides matching TRBD1. The CDR3 consists of 17 residues. J lost 4 bases, V lost 1 base, and 10 bases had no gene match. The germline CDR1 and CDR2 sequences are LGHNA and YNFKEQ. As DNA, the CDR3 is TGTGCCAGCAGCCAAGGGAAGATGGGACAGAGGTACAATGAGCAGTTCTTC. It codes for CASSQGKMGQRYNEQFF.